Given below is one TCR beta chain in context. Its target is not known. The sample originates from a study of shared clonotypes between healthy human individuals. Findings of the study overall: It was anticipated that sequencing depth would influence how many clonotypes donors shared. Naive subsets usually exceeded memory subsets in estimated richness. Sharing across a few donors was seen in 4% to 5.5% of naive CD4 clonotypes.

Assay: immunoSEQ multiplex PCR; the TCRdb copy retains only in-frame clones and omits some. The table has around 700,000 clones, 60% to 80% seen once. Donors were healthy HIV-negative adults without recently reported acute infections or vaccinations. CDR3 length: 17 amino acids. V lost 0 bases, J lost 3 bases, and 11 bases stayed unmatched. The chain is built from TRBV5-3 and TRBJ1-1; 7 nucleotides match TRBD1. TRBV5-3 is an open reading frame, and its role is uncertain. The clonotype was recovered from a woman in her 30s in good health. Material: memory CD4+ T cells sorted from blood. Regarding subset: CD45RA-negative fraction. The CDR3 loop is CARSLVRGRVADTEAFF. The CDR3 coding sequence is TGTGCCAGAAGCTTGGTTAGGGGGCGCGTTGCGGACACTGAAGCTTTCTTT.